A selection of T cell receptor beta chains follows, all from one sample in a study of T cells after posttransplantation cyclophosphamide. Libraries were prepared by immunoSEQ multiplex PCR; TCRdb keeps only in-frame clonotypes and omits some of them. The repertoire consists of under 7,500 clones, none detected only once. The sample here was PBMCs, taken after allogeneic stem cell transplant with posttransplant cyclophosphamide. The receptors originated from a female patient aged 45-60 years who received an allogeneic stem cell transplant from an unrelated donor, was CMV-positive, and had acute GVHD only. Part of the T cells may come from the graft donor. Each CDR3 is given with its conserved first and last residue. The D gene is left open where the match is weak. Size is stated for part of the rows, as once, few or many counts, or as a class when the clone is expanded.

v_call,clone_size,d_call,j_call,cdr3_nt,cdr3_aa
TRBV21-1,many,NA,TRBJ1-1,TGTGCCAGCAGCTTAATTCAGGGGGCAGGCACTGAAGCTTTCTTT,CASSLIQGAGTEAFF
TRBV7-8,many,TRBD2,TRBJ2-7,TGTGCCAGCAGCCAAAGCGGGAGCTACGAGCAGTACTTC,CASSQSGSYEQYF
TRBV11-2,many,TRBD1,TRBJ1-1,TGTGCCAGCAGCTTGGGACAGGGGAACACTGAAGCTTTCTTT,CASSLGQGNTEAFF
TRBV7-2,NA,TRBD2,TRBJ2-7,TGTGCCAGCAGCTTAATAGCGGGAGGGCCCTACGAGCAGTACTTC,CASSLIAGGPYEQYF
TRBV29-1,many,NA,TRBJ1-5,TGCAGCGTCTCGGAGGGCGGCAATCAGCCCCAGCATTTT,CSVSEGGNQPQHF
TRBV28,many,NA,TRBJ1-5,TGTGCCAGCAGCCCCTGGGCCCCGTATAGCAATCAGCCCCAGCATTTT,CASSPWAPYSNQPQHF
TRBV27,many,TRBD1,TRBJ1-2,TGTGCCAGCAGTTCCCCCCGACAGGGTATTTCGGGTGGCTACACCTTC,CASSSPRQGISGGYTF
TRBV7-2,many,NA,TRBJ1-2,TGTGCCAGCAGCGAGGTGGGGCGGGGCGGCTACACCTTC,CASSEVGRGGYTF
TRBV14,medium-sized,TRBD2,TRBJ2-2,TGTGCCAGCAGCCAAGATCATGGACTAGCCCCCTGGTACACCGGGGAGCTGTTTTTT,CASSQDHGLAPWYTGELFF
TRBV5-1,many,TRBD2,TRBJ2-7,TGCGCCAGCAGCACCACCGGGACTAGCGGGGACGAGCAGTACTTC,CASSTTGTSGDEQYF
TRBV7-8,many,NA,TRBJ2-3,TGTGCCAGCAGCTTATTCGGAAGGGAGTCATCCGATACGCAGTATTTT,CASSLFGRESSDTQYF
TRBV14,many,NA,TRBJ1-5,TGTGCCAGCAGCCTAACAGGGATAGGGCAGCCCCAGCATTTT,CASSLTGIGQPQHF
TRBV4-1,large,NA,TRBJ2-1,TGCGCCAGCAGCCAAGAATTAGCGCCAGAGCAGTTCTTC,CASSQELAPEQFF
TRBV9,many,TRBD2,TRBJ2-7,TGTGCCAGCAGCCCGCGGACTAGCGGGAGTTTGTACGAGCAGTACTTC,CASSPRTSGSLYEQYF
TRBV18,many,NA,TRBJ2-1,TGTGCCAGCTCACCAGGCGGGGACTCCTACAATGAGCAGTTCTTC,CASSPGGDSYNEQFF
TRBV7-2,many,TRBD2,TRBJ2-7,TGTGCCAGCAGCTGGACTAGCGGGAGAGTCTCCGAGCAGTACTTC,CASSWTSGRVSEQYF
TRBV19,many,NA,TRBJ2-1,TGTGCCAGTAGTATCTCCCCCTACAATGAGCAGTTCTTC,CASSISPYNEQFF
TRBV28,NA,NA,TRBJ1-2,TGTGCCAGCAGTTCCATAGGGGTTGCTGGCTACACCTTC,CASSSIGVAGYTF
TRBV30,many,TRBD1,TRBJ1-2,TGTGCCTTTACCGGGACAGGGGGACATGGCTACACCTTC,CAFTGTGGHGYTF
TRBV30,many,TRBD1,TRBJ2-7,TGTGCCTGGAGTGGAGACAGGGGCTGGACCAACGAGCAGTACTTC,CAWSGDRGWTNEQYF
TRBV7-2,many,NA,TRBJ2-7,TGTGCCAGCAGCTCCGTAGCGGACTACGAGCAGTACTTC,CASSSVADYEQYF
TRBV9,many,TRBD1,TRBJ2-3,TGTGCCAGCAGCCCCCGACAGGGTCACACAGATACGCAGTATTTT,CASSPRQGHTDTQYF
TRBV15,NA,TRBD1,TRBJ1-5,TGTGCCACCACCCCAGACAGGGGACAGCCCCAGCATTTT,CATTPDRGQPQHF
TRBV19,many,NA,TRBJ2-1,TGTGCCAGTAGCACGGGCCTTGGGGACAGGGGAAAGAAGACTAGCGGGAATGAGCAGTTCTTC,CASSTGLGDRGKKTSGNEQFF
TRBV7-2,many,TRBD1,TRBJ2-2,TGTGCCAGCAGCTTATGGGACAGGGGTCGTGGCGGGGAGCTGTTTTTT,CASSLWDRGRGGELFF
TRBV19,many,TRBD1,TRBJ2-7,TGTGCCAGTAGTATTAGGGACAGGGATGAGCAGTACTTC,CASSIRDRDEQYF
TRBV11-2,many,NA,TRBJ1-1,TGTGCCAGCGGCACGGAGGTGAACACTGAAGCTTTCTTT,CASGTEVNTEAFF
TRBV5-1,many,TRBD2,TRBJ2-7,TGCGCCAGCAGCTTTGAGGGAGGGCCCTACGAGCAGTACTTC,CASSFEGGPYEQYF
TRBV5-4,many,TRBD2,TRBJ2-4,TGTGCCAGCAGCTGGGGCGAGCGGGAGAACAACATTCAGTACTTC,CASSWGERENNIQYF
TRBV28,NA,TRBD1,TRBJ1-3,TGTGCCAGCAGTGTAGGACAGGGGGCCTTACTTTTAGGCGGAAACACCATATATTTT,CASSVGQGALLLGGNTIYF
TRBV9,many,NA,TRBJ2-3,TGTGCCAGCAGCGTAGCCACAGATACGCGGTATTTT,CASSVATDTRYF
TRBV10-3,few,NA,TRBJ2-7,TGTGCCATCAGTGAAAGAGGGAGAAGCTACGAGCAGTACTTC,CAISERGRSYEQYF
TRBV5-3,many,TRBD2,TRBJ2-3,TGTGCCAGAAGCTCCAAGGGGAAGCGGGACACAGATACGCAGTATTTT,CARSSKGKRDTDTQYF
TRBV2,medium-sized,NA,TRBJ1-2,TGTGCCAGCAGTGTTGGAGGGGAGGGCTACACCTTC,CASSVGGEGYTF
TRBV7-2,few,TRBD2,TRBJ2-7,TGTGCCAGCAGTGGACTTAGCGGGAGTGGTATCTCCTACGAGCAGTACTTC,CASSGLSGSGISYEQYF
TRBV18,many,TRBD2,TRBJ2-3,TGTGCCAGCTCACCACTGTGGCTAGCGGGAGGGACAGATACGCAGTATTTT,CASSPLWLAGGTDTQYF
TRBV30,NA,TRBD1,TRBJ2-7,TGTGCCTGGGACAGGGGACCCTACGAGCAGTACTTC,CAWDRGPYEQYF
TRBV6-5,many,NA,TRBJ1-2,TGTGCCAGCAGTTACTTCGGCAGGGGATATGGCTACACCTTC,CASSYFGRGYGYTF
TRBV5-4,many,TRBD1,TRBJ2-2,TGTGCCAGCAGCTTTGCCGGGACAGCTAACACCGGGGAGCTGTTTTTT,CASSFAGTANTGELFF
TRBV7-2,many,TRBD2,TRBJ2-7,TGTGCCAGCAGCACAGGGACTAGCGGAACCTACGAGCAGTACTTC,CASSTGTSGTYEQYF
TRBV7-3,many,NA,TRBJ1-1,TGTGCCAGCAGAAAAGATGGCAGGAACACTGAAGCTTTCTTT,CASRKDGRNTEAFF
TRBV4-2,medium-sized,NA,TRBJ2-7,TGTGCCAGCAGCCTTACAGGGACCTCCTACGAGCAGTACTTC,CASSLTGTSYEQYF
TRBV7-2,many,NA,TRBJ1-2,TGTGCCAGCAGCCTACAGGGTACGAATGGCTACACCTTC,CASSLQGTNGYTF
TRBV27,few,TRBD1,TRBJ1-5,TGTGCCAGCAGTGAACAGGGGTCGATAGGCCAGCCCCAGCATTTT,CASSEQGSIGQPQHF
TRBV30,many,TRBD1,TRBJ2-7,TGTGCCTGGAGTGTCGGACAGGGGGCAGGCGAGCAGTACTTC,CAWSVGQGAGEQYF
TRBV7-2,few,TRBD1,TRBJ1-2,TGTGCCAGCAGCTTAACAGGGGCTAACTATGGCTACACCTTC,CASSLTGANYGYTF
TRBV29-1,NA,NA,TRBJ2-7,TGCAGCGTTGGGTGGGGGCTATGGGACGAGCAGTACTTC,CSVGWGLWDEQYF
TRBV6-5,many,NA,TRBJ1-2,TGTGCCAGCAGTCTATCCCCCGCTCACTATGGCTACACCTTC,CASSLSPAHYGYTF
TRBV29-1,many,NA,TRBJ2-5,TGCAGCGTTGAAAGTCGCAGGGATCACGAGACCCAGTACTTC,CSVESRRDHETQYF
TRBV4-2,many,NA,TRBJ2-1,TGTGCCAGCAGCCGCGGGGTGTACAATGAGCAGTTCTTC,CASSRGVYNEQFF
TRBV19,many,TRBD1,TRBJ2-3,TGTGCCAGTAGTGAAACCCGGGACAGGCCTAGCACAGATACGCAGTATTTT,CASSETRDRPSTDTQYF
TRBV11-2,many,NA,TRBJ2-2,TGTGCCAGCAGCTTAGGCCCGCCAGGGGCGAACACCGGGGAGCTGTTTTTT,CASSLGPPGANTGELFF
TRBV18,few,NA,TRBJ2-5,TGTGCCAGCTCACCTCTAGGCCCCGAAGAGACCCAGTACTTC,CASSPLGPEETQYF
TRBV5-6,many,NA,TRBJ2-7,TGTGCCAGCAGCGCAAATAGCGGCCCAGCCTACGAGCAGTACTTC,CASSANSGPAYEQYF
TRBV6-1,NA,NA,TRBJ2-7,TGTGCCAGCAGGGGGTCGGGAGCTTTCTTTTACGAGCAGTACTTC,CASRGSGAFFYEQYF